Listed below are T cell receptor beta chains from one sample, sequenced in a study of coeliac disease. Generated by immunoSEQ multiplex PCR, the TCRdb table keeps only in-frame clones and is missing some. The profile shows about 4,900 clones, approximately 69% of them singletons. Sample: lymphocytes from the gut lamina propria. These TCRs come from a woman aged 40 to 55. CDR3s include the opening cysteine and the closing phenylalanine or tryptophan. A D gene is named only where the DNA matches it firmly.

v_call: TRBV28
d_call: -
j_call: TRBJ2-7
cdr3_nt: TGTGCCAGCAGTTCCCTGTCCCGTACCTACGAGCAGTACTTC
cdr3_aa: CASSSLSRTYEQYF

v_call: TRBV4-1
d_call: -
j_call: TRBJ1-1
cdr3_nt: TGCGCCAGCAGCCAAGAGCGGGCAGGGGCGAACACTGAAGCTTTCTTT
cdr3_aa: CASSQERAGANTEAFF

v_call: TRBV10-1
d_call: -
j_call: TRBJ1-5
cdr3_nt: TGCGCCAGCAGTGGGTTCCTCGAGACAGTCAGCAATCAGCCCCAGCATTTT
cdr3_aa: CASSGFLETVSNQPQHF

v_call: TRBV19
d_call: -
j_call: TRBJ2-4
cdr3_nt: TGTGCCAGTAGTTCGACTGCATCTTTAGCCAAAAACATTCAGTACTTC
cdr3_aa: CASSSTASLAKNIQYF

v_call: TRBV14
d_call: -
j_call: TRBJ2-7
cdr3_nt: TGTGCCAGCAGCCCCCCCGGGCAGTACTTC
cdr3_aa: CASSPPGQYF

v_call: TRBV28
d_call: TRBD1
j_call: TRBJ1-2
cdr3_nt: TGTGCCAGCAGTTTACCAGGGGGGCGAAGCTACACCTTC
cdr3_aa: CASSLPGGRSYTF

v_call: TRBV28
d_call: TRBD2
j_call: TRBJ2-7
cdr3_nt: TGTGCCAGCAGTCAGAGGGGAGCGGGAGCTTACGAGCAGTACTTC
cdr3_aa: CASSQRGAGAYEQYF

v_call: TRBV6-5
d_call: -
j_call: TRBJ1-2
cdr3_nt: TGTGCCAGCAGTTACTCGGGGGGGAACGCATATGGCTACACCTTC
cdr3_aa: CASSYSGGNAYGYTF

v_call: TRBV7-2
d_call: -
j_call: TRBJ1-1
cdr3_nt: TGTGCCAGCAGCCCCCCCGGAGGCGGGACTGAAGCTTTCTTT
cdr3_aa: CASSPPGGGTEAFF

v_call: TRBV28
d_call: -
j_call: TRBJ2-2
cdr3_nt: TGTGCCAGCAGTTTGGGGGGGCGTATCACCGGGGAGCTGTTTTTT
cdr3_aa: CASSLGGRITGELFF